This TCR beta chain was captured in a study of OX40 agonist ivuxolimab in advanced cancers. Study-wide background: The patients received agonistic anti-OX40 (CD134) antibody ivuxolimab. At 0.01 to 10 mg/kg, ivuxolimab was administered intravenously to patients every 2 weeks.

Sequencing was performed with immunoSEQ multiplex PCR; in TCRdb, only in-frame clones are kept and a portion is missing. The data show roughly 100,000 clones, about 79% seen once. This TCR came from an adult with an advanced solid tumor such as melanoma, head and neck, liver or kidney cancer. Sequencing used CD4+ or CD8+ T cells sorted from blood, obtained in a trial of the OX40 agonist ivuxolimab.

The CDR3 loop reads CASRPYRGTETQYF. The CDR3 bases are TGTGCCAGCAGGCCCTACAGGGGGACGGAGACCCAGTACTTC. This sequence joins TRBV28 and TRBJ2-5; 8 bases map to TRBD1. CDR3 length equals 14 residues. Germline loops: CDR1 MDHEN, CDR2 SYDVKM. Germline trimming cut 6 bases from V and 5 bases from J; bases unmatched to any gene: 8.